A selection of T cell receptor beta chains follows, all from one sample in a study of shared clonotypes between healthy human individuals. The table came from immunoSEQ multiplex PCR; TCRdb's copy has only in-frame clones and leaves some out. This table has hundreds of thousands of clones, 90% to 95% appearing once. Input material: naive CD8+ T cells sorted from blood. The receptors originated from a woman in her thirties in good health. The CDR3 runs from the conserved cysteine through the conserved F or W. D genes are given only for firm matches. Clone sizes are given selectively: once, few, many, or a class where the clone is expanded.

.	TRBV5-6	.	TRBJ2-7	TGTGCCAGCAGCTTGGAGGGGTCAGGGGGGTTCCACGAGCAGTACTTC	CASSLEGSGGFHEQYF
once	TRBV27	.	TRBJ1-1	TGTGCCAGCAGTTTAGCGGGGGTCCTCATGAACACTGAAGCTTTCTTT	CASSLAGVLMNTEAFF
.	TRBV2	.	TRBJ2-3	TGTGCCAGCACTGAGAGACTGCTCGTGGCGCAGTATTTT	CASTERLLVAQYF
once	TRBV11-3	.	TRBJ1-5	TGTGCCAGCAGCTTAGTTTTGGGGGTACAGCCCCAGCATTTT	CASSLVLGVQPQHF
.	TRBV28	.	TRBJ2-1	TGTGCCAGCAGTTTAAACTCCTACAATGAGCAGTTCTTC	CASSLNSYNEQFF
.	TRBV5-1	TRBD2	TRBJ2-2	TGCGCCAGCAGAGGGACTAGCGGGAGCAACGCGAACACCGGGGAGCTGTTTTTT	CASRGTSGSNANTGELFF
.	TRBV28	TRBD1	TRBJ2-3	TGTGCCAGCAGTTTGGACAGGGGCGCAACAGATACGCAGTATTTT	CASSLDRGATDTQYF
.	TRBV30	.	TRBJ1-2	TGTGCCTGGAATGCCAGGACTCCGGCGGGCTACACCTTC	CAWNARTPAGYTF
.	TRBV28	.	TRBJ2-7	TGTGCCAGCAGTTACCCCCGGGGTTGGAGCGAGCAGTACTTC	CASSYPRGWSEQYF
.	TRBV19	TRBD2	TRBJ2-7	TGTGCCAGTTCCAGTCGGACTAGCGGAGAGAAAAACTACGAGCAGTACTTC	CASSSRTSGEKNYEQYF
.	TRBV29-1	.	TRBJ2-1	TGCAGCGCTGGGGGCGGGGACTACAATGAGCAGTTCTTC	CSAGGGDYNEQFF
.	TRBV2	TRBD2	TRBJ2-1	TGTGCCAGCACAGGGACTAGCGGTCAAAATGAGCAGTTCTTC	CASTGTSGQNEQFF
.	TRBV28	TRBD2	TRBJ2-7	TGTGCCAGCAAAAAAGGACTAGCGGGAGTCCGGAACGAGCAGTACTTC	CASKKGLAGVRNEQYF
once	TRBV14	TRBD1	TRBJ2-1	TGTGCCAGCAGCCAAGATTGGCTCGGACAGGGGGTGCATGAGCAGTTCTTC	CASSQDWLGQGVHEQFF
.	TRBV28	.	TRBJ2-6	TGTGCCAGCAGTTCCCTCCCGCAAGACAGTGTGAATGGGGCCAACGTCCTGACTTTC	CASSSLPQDSVNGANVLTF
.	TRBV5-4	.	TRBJ1-2	TGTGCCAGCAGCCCCATGGGGACCGGCTATGGCTACACCTTC	CASSPMGTGYGYTF
.	TRBV6-1	.	TRBJ1-2	TGTGCCAGCAGTGAAGCCCAGGACCTGCGGGAACCTAACTATGGCTACACCTTC	CASSEAQDLREPNYGYTF
.	TRBV28	TRBD2	TRBJ2-1	TGTGCCAGCAGTAACGACAGGGTGAGACTAGCGGGAGGGCCCTACAATGAGCAGTTCTTC	CASSNDRVRLAGGPYNEQFF
.	TRBV28	.	TRBJ1-5	TGTGCCAGCAGGGGGAGCAATCAGCCCCAGCATTTT	CASRGSNQPQHF
.	TRBV19	.	TRBJ1-6	TGTGCCAGTAGACAGGGTGGTAATTCACCCCTCCACTTT	CASRQGGNSPLHF
.	TRBV7-3	.	TRBJ2-6	TGTGCCAGCAGCTTAGTCGCCGGGGATCCGGGGGCCAACGTCCTGACTTTC	CASSLVAGDPGANVLTF
.	TRBV15	.	TRBJ2-7	TGTGCCACCAGGGGAGGAGGGGAAAACTACGAGCAGTACTTC	CATRGGGENYEQYF
.	TRBV2	.	TRBJ2-5	TGTGCCAGCCCCGCGATGATAGATGAAGAGACCCAGTACTTC	CASPAMIDEETQYF
.	TRBV6-5	.	TRBJ2-1	TGTGCCAGCAGTGGCGGTTCTCTAGAGGGCGAAGAGCAGTTCTTC	CASSGGSLEGEEQFF
.	TRBV29-1	.	TRBJ2-7	TGCAGCGTTGACGTAGGGAGCTCCTACGAGCAGTACTTC	CSVDVGSSYEQYF
.	TRBV30	TRBD1	TRBJ2-3	TGTGCCTGGGCCTTAACAGGGGGAGGCACAGATACGCAGTATTTT	CAWALTGGGTDTQYF
.	TRBV5-1	.	TRBJ2-1	TGCGCCAGCAGCTTGGAGGGCGGGCGGGTCTCCTACAATGAGCAGTTCTTC	CASSLEGGRVSYNEQFF
.	TRBV21-1	.	TRBJ2-4	TGTGCCAGCAGCAAAGCGTGCAGGGACTTAGCCAAAAACATTCAGTACTTC	CASSKACRDLAKNIQYF
.	TRBV14	.	TRBJ2-3	TGTGCCAGCAGCCAGGTCTCTCCAGATACGCAGTATTTT	CASSQVSPDTQYF
.	TRBV7-9	TRBD2	TRBJ2-7	TGTGCCAGCAGCTTATATGGGCCGGGGCTAGCGGAAACCTACGAGCAGTACTTC	CASSLYGPGLAETYEQYF
.	TRBV10-3	TRBD1	TRBJ1-2	TGTGCCATCAGGACAGGGGGGGTCTATGGCTACACCTTC	CAIRTGGVYGYTF
.	TRBV2	.	TRBJ1-5	TGTGCCAGCAGTGCCGGGACGGACGATCAGCCCCAGCATTTT	CASSAGTDDQPQHF
.	TRBV29-1	TRBD1	TRBJ1-1	TGCAGCGTTTTAGGGGGCTTAACTGAAGCTTTCTTT	CSVLGGLTEAFF